These 14 T cell receptor beta chains share one sample of origin, sequenced in a study of OX40 agonist ivuxolimab in advanced cancers. The method was immunoSEQ multiplex PCR; TCRdb's version includes in-frame clones alone and lacks a portion of them. The sample consists of roughly 80,000 clones, roughly 91% of them appearing once. The source was CD4+ or CD8+ T cells sorted from blood, collected in a trial of the OX40 agonist ivuxolimab. The receptors were sampled from an adult with an advanced solid tumor such as melanoma, head and neck, liver or kidney cancer.

V usage is TRBV4-3 and J usage is TRBJ2-5; 9 bases are a match to TRBD2. The J call is uncertain, as TRBJ2-7 better fits the DNA end. CDR1 and CDR2 (germline): LGHNA, YSLEER. The CDR3 runs to 17 residues. In DNA, the CDR3 is TGCGCCAGCAGCCAAGATGTAGCGGGAGCGGCATTCTACGAGCAGTACTTC. Amino acid sequence: CASSQDVAGAAFYEQYF.

J is TRBJ2-7 and V is TRBV29-1; 7 bases agree with TRBD2. Losses at the gene ends were 4 bases for V and 6 bases for J; bases not matched to a gene: 9. Germline V gives CDR1 SQVTM, CDR2 ANQGSEA. This CDR3 region has 13 residues. The CDR3, as DNA: TGCAGCGTTGGGAGCAGGGAGGGGTCCGAGCAGTACTTC. Translation: CSVGSREGSEQYF.

The V gene is TRBV19, the J gene TRBJ1-5; D unclear. Germline V gene lookup returns CDR1 LNHDA and CDR2 SQIVND (reference sequence). V lost 1 base to trimming and J lost 3 bases, with 7 bases between them. The CDR3 contains 14 residues. The CDR3, as DNA: TGTGCCAGTAGTATAGCAGGTTTCAATCAGCCCCAGCATTTT. Residues: CASSIAGFNQPQHF.

The sample holds one count of this clone. The chain links TRBV19 to TRBJ2-7; 12 bases align to TRBD2. Germline assignment: CDR1 LNHDA and CDR2 SQIVND (reference sequence). Trimming removed 2 bases from V and 2 bases from J; junction bases left unmatched: 1. The CDR3 spans 15 residues. Here the CDR3 DNA reads TGTGCCAGTAGTATACGGACTAGCGGGACCTACGAGCAGTACTTC. Translating gives CASSIRTSGTYEQYF. Complete variable domain (other parts from reference TRBV19 and TRBJ2-7): DGGITQSPKYLFRKEGQNVTLSCEQNLNHDAMYWYRQDPGQGLRLIYYSQIVNDFQKGDIAEGYSVSREKKESFPLTVTSAQKNPTAFYLCASSIRTSGTYEQYFGPGTRLTVT.

The V gene is TRBV9, the J gene TRBJ2-5; TRBD2 might be the D (6 bases). Trimming stripped 0 bases from V and 5 bases from J, with 14 bases between. The length of the CDR3 is 15 residues. Germline loops: CDR1 SGDLS, CDR2 YYNGEE. The CDR3 DNA follows: TGTGCCAGCAGCGTAGGCCGGGAGACTTGGGAGACCCAGTACTTC. Translating it yields CASSVGRETWETQYF.

V gene TRBV27 combines with J gene TRBJ2-7; D remains ambiguous. CDR3 size: 15 residues. V was shortened by 1 base and J by 4 bases, with 14 bases between the two germline ends. The germline V gene encodes CDR1 MNHEY and CDR2 SMNVEV (reference sequence). The CDR3 region has the DNA TGTGCCAGCAGTTTATTTTCCCACCCAGAGTACGAGCAGTACTTC. This sequence encodes CASSLFSHPEYEQYF.

The chain carries TRBV6-5 and TRBJ2-7; TRBD1 is a possible D gene (5 bases). This CDR3 is built from 13 residues. The V end was cut by 4 bases, the J end by 3 bases, with 10 bases between. Germline CDR1 MNHEY, CDR2 SVGAGI. In DNA, the CDR3 is TGTGCCAGCAGTTCCCTTAGGGGCTACGAGCAGTACTTC. It specifies CASSSLRGYEQYF.

The chain links TRBV19 to TRBJ2-1, with 7 bases matching TRBD1. From germline, CDR1 is LNHDA and CDR2 SQIVND (reference sequence). The CDR3 loop spans 16 amino acids. V shed 4 bases and J 4 bases; nucleotides not matched to a gene: 10. The chain's CDR3 is CASSTRQGPGYNEQFF. The CDR3 DNA follows: TGTGCCAGTAGTACGAGACAGGGTCCGGGGTACAATGAGCAGTTCTTC.

The J gene is TRBJ2-3, the V gene TRBV4-1, with no clear D. CDR3 length: 14 amino acids. The V and J ends lost 8 bases and 4 bases respectively, with 16 bases between them. CDR1 is MGHRA, CDR2 YSYEKL, per germline. The DNA of the CDR3 is TGCGCCAGCGGGCCTTCCGGCGGCGCAGATACGCAGTATTTT. Translation gives CASGPSGGADTQYF.

In DNA, the CDR3 is TGTGCCAGCAGCGGTACAGGGGGCAATCAGCCCCAGCATTTT. It is translated as CASSGTGGNQPQHF. The rearrangement uses TRBV9 and TRBJ1-5, with TRBD1 matching over 7 bases. This CDR3 spans 14 amino acids. Per the germline V gene, CDR1 is SGDLS and CDR2 is YYNGEE. Trimming cost V 3 bases and J 2 bases; bases outside gene matches: 2.

The V and J genes are TRBV9 and TRBJ2-4, with D uncertain. CDR3 size: 14 residues. V was trimmed by 4 bases and J by 1 base, leaving 9 bases between them. In germline, CDR1 is SGDLS, CDR2 YYNGEE. CDR3 protein: CASSPPGAKNIQYF. CDR3 bases: TGTGCCAGCAGCCCCCCCGGGGCCAAAAACATTCAGTACTTC.

CDR3 protein: CASSIGGQGNTIYF. CDR3 DNA sequence: TGTGCCAGCAGTATCGGGGGCCAAGGAAACACCATATATTTT. This chain connects TRBV6-5 to TRBJ1-3, with D tentatively TRBD1 (6 bases). V lost 5 bases and J lost 4, with 12 bases in between. This CDR3 contains 14 residues. CDR1 is MNHEY, CDR2 SVGAGI, per germline.

The gene calls are TRBV19 and TRBJ2-1; perhaps D is TRBD1 or TRBD2 (7 bases each). Trimming removed 8 bases from V and 8 bases from J, with 16 bases in between. The CDR3 consists of 13 residues. Germline V gene lookup returns CDR1 LNHDA and CDR2 SQIVND (reference sequence). CDR3: CASSPGGVYEQFF. CDR3 in DNA: TGTGCCAGTTCGCCAGGGGGGGTGTATGAGCAGTTCTTC.

This chain joins TRBV6-5 and TRBJ2-2; D unclear. The CDR3 has 13 residues. The germline V gene has CDR1 MNHEY and CDR2 SVGAGI. V was pared by 4 bases and J by 5 bases, with 8 bases between. The CDR3 bases are TGTGCCAGCAGTTTCTACGGGACCGGGGAGCTGTTTTTT. As protein: CASSFYGTGELFF.